The 21 T cell receptor beta chains presented below share a single source sample, sequenced in a study of blood T cells in healthy people across ages. Combining a sample-barcoded 5' primer with a J-beta primer mix, a second PCR ran for roughly 7 to 11 cycles. MiXCR was run by TCRdb on the 5' RACE reads, yielding one entry per CDR3 protein. This table holds some 1.1 million distinct CDR3 sequences, approximately 38% found once. Sequenced: blood. The receptors shown here come from a man aged 18 to 30 in good health.

The genes are TRBV14 and TRBJ2-1; 7 bases agree with TRBD1. Germline CDR1 reads SGHDN; CDR2 reads FVKESK. The CDR3 is 13 amino acids. V was pared by 4 bases and J by 10 bases, with 7 bases of the junction left unmatched. The CDR3 nucleotides are TGTGCCAGCAGCCTAACAGGGGTTGGGGAGCAGTTCTTC. Translation: CASSLTGVGEQFF.

About this clonotype itself: This may arise from a read error, as a much more abundant clone is one base away. V and J are TRBV6-6 and TRBJ1-1; D not resolved. Germline V gene data show CDR1 as MNHNY and CDR2 as SVGAGI (reference sequence). Trimming shortened V by 10 bases and J by 1 base, and 16 bases separated the two germline ends. This CDR3 is 14 amino acids long. The CDR3 sequence is CANSHGEGNTEAFF. CDR3 nucleotide sequence: TGTGCCAACAGCCACGGGGAGGGGAACACTGAAGCTTTCTTT.

As for this clonotype: Its ends do not fully match the called genes, so a read error is possible. This chain links TRBV25-1 with TRBJ2-1; D may be TRBD1 or TRBD2 (6 bases each). CDR3 length: 13 amino acids. The germline CDR1 and CDR2 sequences are MGHDK and SYGVNS. The CDR3, as DNA: TGTGCCAGCGCCCGTACAGGGAGGACTGAGCGGTTCTTC. It specifies CASARTGRTERFF.

The chain joins TRBV19 to TRBJ2-3; D gene ambiguous. CDR3 length: 15 residues. V dropped 5 bases and J dropped 1 base, with 13 bases sitting between them. The germline CDR1 and CDR2 sequences are LNHDA and SQIVND (reference sequence). The CDR3 loop is CASSPSPSGTDTQYF. The CDR3 DNA reads as TGTGCCAGTAGTCCATCCCCCTCGGGCACAGATACGCAGTATTTT.

This clonotype was observed a single time. The chain uses TRBV15 and TRBJ1-5; D call uncertain. Germline CDR1 LNHNV, CDR2 YYDKDF (reference sequence). The CDR3 covers 17 residues. V was clipped by 3 bases and J by 3 bases, with 18 bases between them. The CDR3 DNA reads TGTGCCACCAGCAGCCTAGCCGCGAGATTTTCCAATCAGCCCCAGCATTTT. Translation gives CATSSLAARFSNQPQHF.

The sample holds a few counts of this clonotype. The rearrangement joins TRBV3-1 to TRBJ1-2; 10 nucleotides line up with TRBD1. CDR1 and CDR2 from the germline V gene are LGHDT and YNNKEL (reference sequence). V gave up 2 bases and J gave up 8 bases; unmatched junction bases: 8. CDR3 length: 15 residues. The DNA of the CDR3 is TGTGCCAGCAGCCAACCGAGGACAGGGGGGAACGGCTACACCTTC. Protein: CASSQPRTGGNGYTF.

This chain joins TRBV11-1 and TRBJ2-1, with 11 bases that match TRBD2. Losses at the gene ends were 1 base for V and 0 bases for J; bases not matched to a gene: 8. The CDR3 covers 19 residues. Germline loops: CDR1 SGHAT, CDR2 FQDESV (reference sequence). The chain's CDR3 is CASSLGLAGGYSSYNEQFF. CDR3 DNA: TGTGCCAGCAGCTTAGGGCTAGCGGGAGGCTATAGCTCCTACAATGAGCAGTTCTTC. Combining the CDR3 with reference TRBV11-1 and TRBJ2-1 gives the whole variable domain EAEVAQSPRYKITEKSQAVAFWCDPISGHATLYWYRQILGQGPELLVQFQDESVVDDSQLPKDRFSAERLKGVDSTLKIQPAELGDSAMYLCASSLGLAGGYSSYNEQFFGPGTRLTVL.

This clonotype was found a few times. V is TRBV5-5 and J is TRBJ2-1; D call uncertain. CDR3 size: 13 residues. Germline lookup yields CDR1 SGHKS and CDR2 YYEKEE (reference sequence). The germline V and J ends were trimmed by 0 bases and 7 bases, with 8 bases remaining between them. CDR3 DNA: TGTGCCAGCAGCTTGGGGCAGGAAAATGAGCAGTTCTTC. It is translated as CASSLGQENEQFF.

The chain couples TRBV6-2 or TRBV6-3 to TRBJ2-4, with TRBD1 identical over 7 bases. The CDR3 spans 20 residues. CDR1 is MNHEY, CDR2 SVGEGT, per germline. The trim removed 4 bases at V and 0 bases at J, leaving 18 bases unmatched. The chain's CDR3 is CASSFRGQAAQMLAKNIQYF. The CDR3 DNA reads TGTGCCAGCAGTTTCCGTGGACAGGCCGCTCAAATGCTAGCCAAAAACATTCAGTACTTC.

The chain combines TRBV9 with TRBJ2-2; 7 nucleotides agree with TRBD2. With 0 bases clipped from V and 5 bases from J, the junction kept 7 bases outside the gene matches. The CDR3 spans 16 residues. Per germline, CDR1 SGDLS and CDR2 YYNGEE. CDR3 bases: TGTGCCAGCAGCGTAGGGACCGGGAGGAGGACCGGGGAGCTGTTTTTT. It encodes CASSVGTGRRTGELFF.

This clonotype was counted once. V is TRBV10-3 and J is TRBJ1-5; 9 bases fit TRBD1. Per germline, CDR1 ENHRY and CDR2 SYGVKD. The CDR3 has 16 residues. V was clipped by 0 bases and J by 3 bases; unmatched bases: 3. The CDR3 sequence is CAISESGQGLNQPQHF. The CDR3 DNA reads as TGTGCCATCAGTGAGTCGGGACAGGGTCTCAATCAGCCCCAGCATTTT.

The chain employs TRBV25-1 and TRBJ2-5; D is perhaps TRBD2 (7 bases). CDR3 size: 16 residues. Between the trimmed V and J ends, which lost 1 base and 4 bases, there was a span of 16 bases. The germline V gene has CDR1 MGHDK and CDR2 SYGVNS. The CDR3 bases are TGTGCCAGCAGTGAATCCGTCGGGCGGGGGCGAGAGACCCAGTACTTC. Its translation is CASSESVGRGRETQYF. Based on the CDR3 plus reference TRBV25-1 and TRBJ2-5, the full variable domain is EADIYQTPRYLVIGTGKKITLECSQTMGHDKMYWYQQDPGMELHLIHYSYGVNSTEKGDLSSESTVSRIRTEHFPLTLESARPSHTSQYLCASSESVGRGRETQYFGPGTRLLVL.

This clonotype was detected only once. The V gene is TRBV28, the J gene TRBJ2-2, with D tentatively TRBD1 or TRBD2 (6 bases each). Germline values: CDR1 MDHEN, CDR2 SYDVKM. Trimming cost V 4 bases and J 7 bases, with 19 bases left between them. There are 16 residues in the CDR3. In DNA form, the CDR3 reads TGTGCCAGCAGTTCTGTTACAGGGAGGTTCGTCGGGGAGCTGTTTTTT. Translation: CASSSVTGRFVGELFF.

This clonotype was detected a few times. The chain couples TRBV12-3 or TRBV12-4 to TRBJ2-1; 13 positions match TRBD2. This CDR3 contains 19 residues. V trimming: 6 bases; J trimming: 0 bases; junction bases outside the gene matches: 11. The CDR3 coding sequence is TGTGCCAGCAGAACTGGACTAGCGGGGGTCCCGAGCTCCTACAATGAGCAGTTCTTC. Translating it yields CASRTGLAGVPSSYNEQFF.

This clonotype was detected a few times. The chain joins TRBV28 to TRBJ2-3, with 9 bases lining up with TRBD2. This CDR3 is built from 17 residues. V trimming: 4 bases; J trimming: 5 bases; junction bases outside the gene matches: 13. Looked up from germline, CDR1 is MDHEN and CDR2 is SYDVKM. Here the CDR3 reads CASSSPRGGALGDTQYF. CDR3 bases: TGTGCCAGCAGTTCCCCCCGCGGGGGGGCCCTGGGAGATACGCAGTATTTT.

CDR3 amino acids: CASSLGGQGGTRSYGYTF. The DNA of the CDR3 is TGCGCCAGCAGCTTGGGGGGACAGGGGGGCACCCGCTCCTATGGCTACACCTTC. This chain uses TRBV5-1 with TRBJ1-2; 11 nucleotides match TRBD1. CDR1 and CDR2 from the germline V gene are SGHRS and YFSETQ. Trimming took 0 bases from V and 4 from J; bases not matched to a gene: 11. The CDR3 spans 18 residues.

This clonotype was recorded a few times. The chain employs TRBV7-8 and TRBJ1-1; 8 bases line up with TRBD1. CDR3 length: 16 residues. V shed 1 base and J 1 base; nucleotides not matched to a gene: 5. Germline CDR1 SGHVS, CDR2 FQNEAQ. Here the CDR3 reads CASSLVPGGRNTEAFF. CDR3 sequence (DNA): TGTGCCAGCAGCTTAGTACCAGGGGGCAGGAACACTGAAGCTTTCTTT.

For this clonotype: Being one base from a much bigger clone, this may be a read error. The V call is TRBV20-1, the J call TRBJ2-5; 7 positions agree with TRBD1. Per the germline V gene, CDR1 is DFQATT and CDR2 is SNEGSKA (reference sequence). V shed 5 bases, J shed 11 bases, and the junction held 14 bases outside the gene matches. The length of the CDR3 is 13 residues. CDR3 amino acids: CSAGQVSYNEQYF. The CDR3 DNA reads TGCAGTGCTGGACAGGTCTCCTACAATGAGCAGTACTTC.

V usage is TRBV4-3 and J usage is TRBJ2-2, with 9 positions matching TRBD2. V shed 0 bases, J shed 2 bases, and the junction held 4 bases outside the gene matches. CDR1 and CDR2 from the germline V gene are LGHNA and YSLEER. CDR3 length: 17 amino acids. The DNA for the CDR3 is TGCGCCAGCAGCCAAGATTTTAGCGGGAGAAACACCGGGGAGCTGTTTTTT. Translation gives CASSQDFSGRNTGELFF.

This clonotype was counted a few times. V is TRBV10-3 and J is TRBJ1-1; D not certain. The CDR3 extends over 14 amino acids. Germline V gives CDR1 ENHRY, CDR2 SYGVKD. Between the trimmed V and J ends, which lost 3 bases and 6 bases, there was a span of 14 bases. CDR3 protein: CAISDEGTIAEAFF. CDR3 DNA: TGTGCCATCAGTGATGAGGGTACGATAGCTGAAGCTTTCTTT.

The chain joins TRBV5-1 to TRBJ2-1, with 11 nucleotides matching TRBD2. Germline values: CDR1 SGHRS, CDR2 YFSETQ. Trimming at V came to 1 base and at J to 6 bases, leaving 12 bases not matched to a gene. There are 18 residues in the CDR3. The CDR3 nucleotides read TGCGCCAGCAGCTTGTTTGGGTCTAGCGGGGGGAACTGCAATGAGCAGTTCTTC. Its translation: CASSLFGSSGGNCNEQFF.